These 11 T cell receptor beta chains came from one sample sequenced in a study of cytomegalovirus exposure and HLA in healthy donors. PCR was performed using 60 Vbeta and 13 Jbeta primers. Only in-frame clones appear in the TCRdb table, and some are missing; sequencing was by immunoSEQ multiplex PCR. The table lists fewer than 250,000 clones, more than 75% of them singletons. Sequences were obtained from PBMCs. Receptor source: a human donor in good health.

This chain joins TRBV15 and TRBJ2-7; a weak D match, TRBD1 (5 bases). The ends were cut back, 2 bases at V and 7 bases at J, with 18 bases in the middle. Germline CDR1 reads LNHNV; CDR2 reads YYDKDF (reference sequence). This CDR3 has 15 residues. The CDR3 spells CATSRSGSQVEEQYF. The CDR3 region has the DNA TGTGCCACCAGCAGATCAGGGTCCCAGGTAGAAGAGCAGTACTTC.

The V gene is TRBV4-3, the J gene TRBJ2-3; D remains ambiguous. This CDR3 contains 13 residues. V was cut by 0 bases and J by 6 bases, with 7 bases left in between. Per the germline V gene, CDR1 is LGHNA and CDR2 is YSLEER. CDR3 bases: TGCGCCAGCAGCCAAGAAGCAGGTGATACGCAGTATTTT. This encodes CASSQEAGDTQYF.

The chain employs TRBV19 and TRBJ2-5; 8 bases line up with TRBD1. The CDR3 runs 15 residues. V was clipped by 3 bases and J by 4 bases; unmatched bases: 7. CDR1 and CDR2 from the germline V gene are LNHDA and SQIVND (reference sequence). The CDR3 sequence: CASSIGQGAGETQYF. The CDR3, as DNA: TGTGCCAGTAGTATTGGACAGGGAGCAGGAGAGACCCAGTACTTC.

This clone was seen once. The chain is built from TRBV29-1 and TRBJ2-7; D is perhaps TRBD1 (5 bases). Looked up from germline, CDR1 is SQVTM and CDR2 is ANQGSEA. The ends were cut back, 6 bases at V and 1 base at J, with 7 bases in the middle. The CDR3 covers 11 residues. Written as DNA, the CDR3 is TGCAGCGTCTACAGGTCCTACGAGCAGTACTTC. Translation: CSVYRSYEQYF.

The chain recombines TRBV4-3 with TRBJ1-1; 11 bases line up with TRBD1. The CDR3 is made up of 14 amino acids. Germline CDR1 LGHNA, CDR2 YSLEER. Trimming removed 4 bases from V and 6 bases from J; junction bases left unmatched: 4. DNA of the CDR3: TGCGCCAGCAGCCCATCGGACAGGGGGCCTGAAGCTTTCTTT. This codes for CASSPSDRGPEAFF.

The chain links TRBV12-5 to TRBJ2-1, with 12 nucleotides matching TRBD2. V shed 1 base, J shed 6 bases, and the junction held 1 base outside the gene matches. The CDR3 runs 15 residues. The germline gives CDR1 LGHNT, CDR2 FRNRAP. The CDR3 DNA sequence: TGTGCTAGTGGTTTGGGACTAGCGGGAGCCAATGAGCAGTTCTTC. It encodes CASGLGLAGANEQFF.

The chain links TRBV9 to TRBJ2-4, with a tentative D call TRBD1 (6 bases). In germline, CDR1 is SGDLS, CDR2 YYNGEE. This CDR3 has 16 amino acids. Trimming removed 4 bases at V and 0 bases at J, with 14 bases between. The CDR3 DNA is TGTGCCAGCAGCCCCCGACAGGACCTAGCCAAAAACATTCAGTACTTC. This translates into CASSPRQDLAKNIQYF.

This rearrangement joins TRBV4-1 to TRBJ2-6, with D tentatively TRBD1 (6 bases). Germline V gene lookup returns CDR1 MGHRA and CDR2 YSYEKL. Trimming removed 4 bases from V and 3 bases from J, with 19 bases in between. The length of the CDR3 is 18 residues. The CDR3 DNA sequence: TGCGCCAGCAGCCGGGGGCGGCAGGGTGTTCTTGGGGCCAACGTCCTGACTTTC. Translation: CASSRGRQGVLGANVLTF.

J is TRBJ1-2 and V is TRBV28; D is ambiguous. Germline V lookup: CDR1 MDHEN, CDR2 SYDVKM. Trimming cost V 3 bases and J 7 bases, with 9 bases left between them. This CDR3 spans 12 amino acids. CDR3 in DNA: TGTGCCAGCAGTTTGTCCGTTCCTGGCTACACCTTC. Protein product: CASSLSVPGYTF.

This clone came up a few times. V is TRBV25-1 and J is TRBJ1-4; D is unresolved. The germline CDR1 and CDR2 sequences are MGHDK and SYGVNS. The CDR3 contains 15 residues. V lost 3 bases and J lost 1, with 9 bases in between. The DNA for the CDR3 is TGTGCCAGCAGTGACCACAGAGTAACTAATGAAAAACTGTTTTTT. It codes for CASSDHRVTNEKLFF.

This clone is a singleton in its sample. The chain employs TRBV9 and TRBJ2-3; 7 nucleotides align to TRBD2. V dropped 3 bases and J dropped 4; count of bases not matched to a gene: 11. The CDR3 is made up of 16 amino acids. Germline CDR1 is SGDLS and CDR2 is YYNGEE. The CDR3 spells CASSAKRAGVADTQYF. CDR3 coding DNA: TGTGCCAGCAGCGCAAAGAGGGCGGGAGTGGCAGATACGCAGTATTTT.